These T cell receptor beta chains were read from a single sample in a study of early T cells in non-severe SARS-CoV-2 infection. TCRdb itself ran the 5' RACE reads through MiXCR, one entry per CDR3 protein. The sample has around 56,000 distinct CDR3 sequences, about 8% seen once. The specimen was whole blood, collected at baseline. The receptors stem from an adult who was a healthcare worker with PCR-confirmed SARS-CoV-2 infection or an uninfected control (not recorded which). The CDR3 runs from the conserved cysteine through the conserved F or W. The order of the fields is J gene, V gene, clone size, D gene, CDR3 protein, CDR3 DNA. The D gene is left open where the match is weak. Size values are once, few and many counts, or a class for expanded clones, and some rows have none.

>TRBJ1-6|TRBV6-1|.|TRBD1
CASSEAESRQGGSPLHF
TGTGCCAGCAGTGAAGCGGAATCCAGACAGGGGGGATCACCCCTCCACTTT
>TRBJ2-1|TRBV30|.|.
CAWTRTGTPYNEQFF
TGTGCCTGGACCCGCACCGGGACCCCCTACAATGAGCAGTTCTTC
>TRBJ2-2|TRBV7-9|.|.
CASSLEAPYTGELFF
TGTGCCAGCAGCTTAGAGGCGCCCTACACCGGGGAGCTGTTTTTT
>TRBJ2-7|TRBV3-1|.|.
CASSLWRLAGPYEQYF
TGTGCCAGCAGCCTCTGGAGGCTAGCTGGTCCCTACGAGCAGTACTTC
>TRBJ2-7|TRBV19|many|.
CASSRSVGSHEQYF
TGTGCCAGTAGTAGATCAGTGGGATCCCACGAGCAGTACTTC
>TRBJ2-1|TRBV11-3|many|TRBD2
CASSRGGARGTRENEQFF
TGTGCCAGCAGCCGTGGGGGGGCACGAGGGACTAGAGAAAATGAGCAGTTCTTC
>TRBJ2-1|TRBV11-3|.|TRBD2
CASSLRTSGSRDEQFF
TGTGCCAGCAGCTTAAGGACTAGCGGGAGTCGGGATGAGCAGTTCTTC
>TRBJ2-3|TRBV27|many|.
CASSLRQVLSTDTQYF
TGTGCCAGCAGTTTGAGGCAGGTACTCAGCACAGATACGCAGTATTTT
>TRBJ2-1|TRBV2|.|TRBD2
CASRETSGHEQFF
TGTGCCAGCAGGGAGACTAGCGGGCATGAGCAGTTCTTC
>TRBJ2-4|TRBV6-2/TRBV6-3|few|.
CASSIRAGLAKNIQYF
TGTGCCAGCAGTATACGGGCGGGACTAGCCAAAAACATTCAGTACTTC
>TRBJ2-1|TRBV21-1|few|.
CASSKGMNREFSYNEQFF
TGTGCCAGCAGCAAAGGAATGAACAGGGAATTTTCCTACAATGAGCAGTTCTTC
>TRBJ2-7|TRBV4-1|many|.
CASGSPTEQYF
TGCGCCAGCGGGAGCCCCACCGAGCAGTACTTC
>TRBJ2-1|TRBV11-2|few|.
CASRIDVRVRASKYNEQFF
TGTGCCAGCAGAATAGACGTGCGGGTACGCGCGTCAAAATACAATGAGCAGTTCTTC
>TRBJ2-3|TRBV5-1|many|TRBD2
CASTLLAGGGLTDTQYF
TGCGCCAGCACCTTGCTAGCGGGAGGAGGGCTCACAGATACGCAGTATTTT
>TRBJ2-2|TRBV7-8|.|.
CASSPSLTEDRTGELFF
TGTGCCAGCAGCCCCTCCTTGACAGAGGACCGGACCGGGGAGCTGTTTTTT
>TRBJ2-1|TRBV3-1|many|TRBD1
CASSRTGTYNEQFF
TGTGCCAGCAGCCGGACAGGGACCTACAATGAGCAGTTCTTC
>TRBJ2-5|TRBV27|many|TRBD2
CASKTSGRLEETQYF
TGTGCCAGCAAGACTAGCGGGAGGTTAGAAGAGACCCAGTACTTC
>TRBJ1-6|TRBV10-3|many|TRBD1
CAIRGTGDYNSPLHF
TGTGCCATCAGGGGGACAGGCGACTATAATTCACCCCTCCACTTT
>TRBJ2-5|TRBV28|.|TRBD1
CASTVGQGRTQYF
TGTGCCAGCACCGTTGGACAGGGGCGGACCCAGTACTTC
>TRBJ2-5|TRBV7-9|many|.
CASNRQPQETQYF
TGTGCCAGCAACCGACAGCCCCAAGAGACCCAGTACTTC
>TRBJ2-7|TRBV4-2|few|.
CASSFNTGQSYEQYF
TGTGCCAGCAGCTTCAATACAGGGCAGTCCTACGAGCAGTACTTC
>TRBJ1-6|TRBV14|few|.
CASSQFNSPLHF
TGTGCCAGCAGCCAATTCAATTCACCCCTCCACTTT
>TRBJ2-5|TRBV19|many|TRBD2
CASSIPRNPGGETQYF
TGTGCCAGTAGTATTCCGCGGAATCCCGGGGGGGAGACCCAGTACTTC